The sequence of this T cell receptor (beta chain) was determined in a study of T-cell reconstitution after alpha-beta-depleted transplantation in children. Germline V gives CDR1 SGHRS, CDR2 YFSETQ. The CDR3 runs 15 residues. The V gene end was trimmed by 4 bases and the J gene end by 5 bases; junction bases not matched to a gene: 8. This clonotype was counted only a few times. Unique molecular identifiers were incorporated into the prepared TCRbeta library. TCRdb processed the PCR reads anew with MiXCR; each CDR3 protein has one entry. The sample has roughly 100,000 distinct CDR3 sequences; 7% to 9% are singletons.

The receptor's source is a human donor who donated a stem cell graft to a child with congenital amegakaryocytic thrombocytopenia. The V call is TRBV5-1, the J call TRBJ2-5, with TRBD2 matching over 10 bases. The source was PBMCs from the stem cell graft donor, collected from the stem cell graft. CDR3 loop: CASSIAGTSEETQYF. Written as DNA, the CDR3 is TGCGCCAGCAGCATCGCCGGGACTAGCGAGGAGACCCAGTACTTC.